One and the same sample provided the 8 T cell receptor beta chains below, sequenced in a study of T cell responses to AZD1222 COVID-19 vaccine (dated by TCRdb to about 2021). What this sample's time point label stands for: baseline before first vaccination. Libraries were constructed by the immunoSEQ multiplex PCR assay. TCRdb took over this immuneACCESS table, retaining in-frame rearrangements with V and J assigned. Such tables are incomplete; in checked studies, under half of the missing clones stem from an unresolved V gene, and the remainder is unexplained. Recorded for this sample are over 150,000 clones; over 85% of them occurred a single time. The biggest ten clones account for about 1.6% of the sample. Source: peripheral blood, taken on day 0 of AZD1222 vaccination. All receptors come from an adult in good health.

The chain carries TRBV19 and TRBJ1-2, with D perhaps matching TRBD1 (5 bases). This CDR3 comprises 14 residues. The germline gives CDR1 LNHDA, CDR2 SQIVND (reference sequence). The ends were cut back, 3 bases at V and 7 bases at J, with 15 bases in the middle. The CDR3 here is CASSIAQGSGGYTF. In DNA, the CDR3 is TGTGCCAGTAGTATCGCCCAGGGTTCGGGTGGCTACACCTTC.

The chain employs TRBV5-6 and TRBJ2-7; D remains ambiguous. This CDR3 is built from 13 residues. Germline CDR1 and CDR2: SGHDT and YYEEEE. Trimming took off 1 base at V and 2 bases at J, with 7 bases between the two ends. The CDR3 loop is CASSLLQTYEQYF. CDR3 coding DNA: TGTGCCAGCAGCTTGCTACAAACCTACGAGCAGTACTTC. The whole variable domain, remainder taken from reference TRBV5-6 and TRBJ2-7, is DAGVTQSPTHLIKTRGQQVTLRCSPKSGHDTVSWYQQALGQGPQFIFQYYEEEERQRGNFPDRFSGHQFPNYSSELNVNALLLGDSALYLCASSLLQTYEQYFGPGTRLTVT.

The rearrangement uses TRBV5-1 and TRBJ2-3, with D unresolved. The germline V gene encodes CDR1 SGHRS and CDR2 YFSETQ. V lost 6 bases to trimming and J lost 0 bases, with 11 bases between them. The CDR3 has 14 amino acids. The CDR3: CASTPTSSTDTQYF. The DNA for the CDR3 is TGCGCCAGCACCCCTACTTCCAGCACAGATACGCAGTATTTT.

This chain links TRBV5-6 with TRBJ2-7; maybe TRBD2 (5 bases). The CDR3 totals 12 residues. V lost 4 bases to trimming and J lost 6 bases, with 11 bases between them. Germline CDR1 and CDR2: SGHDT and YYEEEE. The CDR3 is CASSQEGFEQYF. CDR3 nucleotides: TGTGCCAGCAGCCAAGAGGGTTTCGAGCAGTACTTC.

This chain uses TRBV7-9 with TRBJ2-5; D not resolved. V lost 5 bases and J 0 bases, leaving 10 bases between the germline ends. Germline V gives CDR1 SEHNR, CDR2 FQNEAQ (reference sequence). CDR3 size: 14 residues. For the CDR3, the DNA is TGTGCCAGCAGCGCACACTCTAACCAAGAGACCCAGTACTTC. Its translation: CASSAHSNQETQYF.

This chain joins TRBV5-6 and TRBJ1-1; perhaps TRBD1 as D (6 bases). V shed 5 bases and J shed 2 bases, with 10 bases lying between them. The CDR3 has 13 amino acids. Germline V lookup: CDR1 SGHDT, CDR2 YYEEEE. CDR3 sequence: CASRDSFNTEAFF. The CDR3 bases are TGTGCCAGCAGGGACAGCTTTAACACTGAAGCTTTCTTT.

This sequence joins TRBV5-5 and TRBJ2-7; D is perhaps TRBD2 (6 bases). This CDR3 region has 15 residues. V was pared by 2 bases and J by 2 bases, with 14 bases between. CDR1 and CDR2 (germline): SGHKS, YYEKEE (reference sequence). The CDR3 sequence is CASSLVSEGPYEQYF. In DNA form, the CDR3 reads TGTGCCAGCAGCTTAGTATCGGAGGGGCCCTACGAGCAGTACTTC.

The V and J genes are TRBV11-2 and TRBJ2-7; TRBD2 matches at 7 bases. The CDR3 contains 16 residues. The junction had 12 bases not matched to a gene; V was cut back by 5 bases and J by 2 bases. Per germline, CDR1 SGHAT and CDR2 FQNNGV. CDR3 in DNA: TGTGCCAGCAGCCCTAGGGGACTACCGAGGCCCTACGAGCAGTACTTC. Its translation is CASSPRGLPRPYEQYF.